This TCR beta chain was found in a study of naive and memory T cell subsets (dated by TCRdb to 2016 to 2017). The study in broad terms: An open-source, UMI-based TCR alpha and beta sequencing pipeline was applied to sorted naive and memory peripheral blood T cell subsets. IgG serology results and the functional CMV T cell responses were in complete agreement. RNA was DNase-treated and reverse transcribed with TCR constant-region primers, mostly using SuperScript III.

TCR alpha and beta chain libraries were amplified separately from the second PCR step onward. CMV status of each donor was established by measuring IFNgamma production from CD4+ T cells after fresh PBMCs were stimulated overnight with CMV viral lysate. Using Miltenyi beads, CD4 T cells were first positively selected, and CD8 T cells were then positively selected from the CD4-negative fraction. Cells were stained for CD3, CD4, CD8, CD45RA, CD27 and a live/dead dye and were sorted on a BD Aria II into four subsets based on CD45RA and CD27. A few healthy volunteers provided blood, and the blood of each volunteer was split into CD4 and CD8 T cells and then into four differentiation subsets. Approximately 120 ml of peripheral blood was drawn per donor, and PBMC were isolated by Ficoll-Paque PLUS density-gradient centrifugation. The sorted cells were lysed in RLT buffer, after which RNA was extracted using a Qiagen RNeasy kit and kept at -80 degrees C.

This clonotype has only a few counts. No antigen is known for it. It has no much larger one-base neighbor in the sample; base qualities were not kept. Library prep was done by UMI-ligation and nested PCR. An equimolar mix of two oligonucleotides covering both TRBC1 and TRBC2 was used as the beta constant-region primer. Four rounds of PCR were used to amplify ligated cDNA, with nested alpha and beta constant-region primers being used together with the SP2 primer. A single-stranded oligonucleotide bearing the SP2 primer plus a 12-nucleotide UMI was ligated onto the 3' end of the cDNA by T4 RNA ligase 1. Incubation of the ligation reaction was carried out at 16 degrees C for roughly 18-24 hours. PCR2 was typically run as a SYBR Green qPCR and stopped at a predetermined threshold to prevent over-amplification. Apart from the first purification, every purification step used Agencourt AMPure XP magnetic beads. Library quantification was done by Qubit, followed by a TapeStation check on which the main peak was expected at around 650 bp. The pooled libraries were sequenced on an Illumina MiSeq using v2 2x251 paired-end kits, which usually yielded roughly 0.85-2.2 million reads per sample. Libraries were pooled at approximately 4 nM per sample, and roughly 4.5-7.5% PhiX was added to improve cluster recognition. Per the authors' processing: FASTQ reads processed by Demultiplexor were assigned V and J genes by Decombinator through tag matching that tolerated a single base-pair mismatch. By using UMIs, Collapsinator corrected both sequencing errors and the frequency errors caused by PCR heterogeneity. CDR3Translator translated TCRs and extracted CDR3s from the conserved cysteine to the FGXG phenylalanine, flagging non-productive sequences. Gini, Shannon entropy and inverse Simpson indices were calculated on repertoires subsampled to equal numbers of UMI-defined TCRs. Clonotype abundance distributions were fitted to a power law by maximum likelihood within the linear range. When run on a single naive CD8 sample, MIGEC and the pipeline yielded similar UMI counts, similar unique TCR numbers and similar clonal distributions. In one analysis, naive TCRs that were also found in any memory subset of the same donor were excluded from the naive repertoire. The repertoires were searched for around 7,000 CMV-associated CDR3 sequences that had been compiled from VDJdb and a published dataset. TCRdb trimmed the raw reads at Q25, called clones with MiXCR and kept productive beta chains. Each entry is one CDR3 protein sequence, shown with its most common DNA and genes. The V and J calls and clone size come from TCRdb's table, not from the authors' own analysis. The sample has 80,000 or so distinct CDR3 sequences on record, over 8.5% of them singletons. Roughly 1.2% of the sample belongs to the ten largest clones.

Study-wide conclusions, independent of this receptor: A few larger clonotypes were present in naive repertoires, especially CD8 naive repertoires, and these clonotypes were possibly memory cells re-expressing CD45RA. Following error correction, more than 90% of naive TCR sequences occurred only once, which made naive abundance distributions much steeper than those of memory subsets. RNA-based TCR counts may be affected by expression changes linked to T cell activation and differentiation. In both CD4 and CD8 cells, a rise in Gini index and a fall in Shannon and inverse Simpson diversity were observed from naive through CM, EM and EMRA. Each clonotype was defined as a single alpha or beta chain sequence rather than as a paired alpha/beta receptor. The repertoire findings for the naive and memory subsets could not be validated, as no ground truth was available. TCR abundance followed a power law whose exponent differed between naive and memory subsets but was consistent across the three individuals.

Sequencing was done on a sample of naive CD8+ T cells from blood. In light of the paper, this sample's cell subset or site label describes: naive T cells, CD45RA high CD27+. The sequence was collected from a human donor in good health.

The CDR3: CASSQILNTEAFF. The DNA sequence reads TGCGCCAGCAGCCAGATATTGAACACTGAAGCTTTCTTT. The sequence joins TRBV5-1 to TRBJ1-1, with an unclear D gene assignment. The CDR3 starts with the cysteine, ends with the phenylalanine, and has 13 residues. Here the CDR3 DNA is all that survives: 39 bases in frame from base 1. The junction shows trimming of 4 bases on V and 0 bases on J, plus 7 bases between the germline ends. The CDR1 and CDR2 encoded by the germline V gene are SGHRS and YFSETQ.